This is a list of T cell receptor beta chains from one sample in a study of cytomegalovirus exposure and HLA in healthy donors. Here immunoSEQ multiplex PCR was the method, and the copy in TCRdb shows in-frame clones only, minus some. The sample contains some 77,000 clones, roughly three quarters of which appear only once. Sequenced: PBMCs. The receptors were sampled from a woman between 45 and 60 years old in good health and CMV-seropositive. Each CDR3 is given with its conserved first and last residue. The D gene is left open where the match is weak. The size field is filled for only some rows; it gives once, few, many or a size class.

CDR3nt: TGTGCCAGCTCACCACCGGTGGCCCTAGATACGCAGTATTTT
CDR3aa: CASSPPVALDTQYF
abundance: .
v_gene: TRBV18
j_gene: TRBJ2-3
d_gene: .

CDR3nt: TGTGCCAGCAGTGTGAGGACTAGCGGGAGGGCCTCCTACAATGAGCAGTTCTTC
CDR3aa: CASSVRTSGRASYNEQFF
abundance: .
v_gene: TRBV6-1
j_gene: TRBJ2-1
d_gene: TRBD2

CDR3nt: TGCGCCAGCCGGAGGAATTCTTACGAGCAGTACTTC
CDR3aa: CASRRNSYEQYF
abundance: .
v_gene: TRBV5-1
j_gene: TRBJ2-7
d_gene: .

CDR3nt: TGTGCCAGCTCACTACAGGGTACCGGGGAGCTGTTTTTT
CDR3aa: CASSLQGTGELFF
abundance: .
v_gene: TRBV18
j_gene: TRBJ2-2
d_gene: .

CDR3nt: TGTGCCAGCAGCTTACAGGGCCCTGGAAACACCATATATTTT
CDR3aa: CASSLQGPGNTIYF
abundance: few
v_gene: TRBV5-4
j_gene: TRBJ1-3
d_gene: .

CDR3nt: TGTGCCAGCAGCCCAGGGGCGTACGAGCAGTACTTC
CDR3aa: CASSPGAYEQYF
abundance: .
v_gene: TRBV6-6
j_gene: TRBJ2-7
d_gene: .

CDR3nt: TGTGCCAGCAGCTTATCGTCGGGGTTCTATGGCTACACCTTC
CDR3aa: CASSLSSGFYGYTF
abundance: .
v_gene: TRBV7-2
j_gene: TRBJ1-2
d_gene: .

CDR3nt: TGTGCCAGCAGTGGGACATACTCCTATAATTCACCCCTCCACTTT
CDR3aa: CASSGTYSYNSPLHF
abundance: .
v_gene: TRBV2
j_gene: TRBJ1-6
d_gene: .

CDR3nt: TGTGCCAGCAGCGTAGCAGGCGGGTACTCCTACGAGCAGTACTTC
CDR3aa: CASSVAGGYSYEQYF
abundance: once
v_gene: TRBV9
j_gene: TRBJ2-7
d_gene: .

CDR3nt: TGTGCCAGCAGCTCTAATACACTAGCGGGGGGACGTAATGAGCAGTTCTTC
CDR3aa: CASSSNTLAGGRNEQFF
abundance: few
v_gene: TRBV7-2
j_gene: TRBJ2-1
d_gene: TRBD2

CDR3nt: TGTTCCAGCAGCTCGTTCGGACAGGGTGCGAACTATGGCTACACCTTC
CDR3aa: CSSSSFGQGANYGYTF
abundance: .
v_gene: TRBV7-9
j_gene: TRBJ1-2
d_gene: TRBD1

CDR3nt: TGCAGCGTCACGGACAGTTACAATCAGCCCCAGCATTTT
CDR3aa: CSVTDSYNQPQHF
abundance: .
v_gene: TRBV29-1
j_gene: TRBJ1-5
d_gene: .

CDR3nt: TGTGCCAGCACCATAGGCAGGGGGCGGAGGGAGCAGTACTTC
CDR3aa: CASTIGRGRREQYF
abundance: .
v_gene: TRBV11-2
j_gene: TRBJ2-5
d_gene: TRBD1

CDR3nt: TGCGCCAGCAGCCAACCAAACGAGGGTTCACCCCTCCACTTT
CDR3aa: CASSQPNEGSPLHF
abundance: .
v_gene: TRBV5-1
j_gene: TRBJ1-6
d_gene: .

CDR3nt: TGCAGCGTTGGACAGGGAAGTGGATCACCCCTCCACTTT
CDR3aa: CSVGQGSGSPLHF
abundance: .
v_gene: TRBV29-1
j_gene: TRBJ1-6
d_gene: TRBD1

CDR3nt: TGTGCCAGCGAGGACAGCCCTGGGGCCAACGTCCTGACTTTC
CDR3aa: CASEDSPGANVLTF
abundance: .
v_gene: TRBV19
j_gene: TRBJ2-6
d_gene: .

CDR3nt: TGTGCCAGCATGGGGCCCCCGCGTCCAGATACGCAGTATTTT
CDR3aa: CASMGPPRPDTQYF
abundance: .
v_gene: TRBV25-1
j_gene: TRBJ2-3
d_gene: .

CDR3nt: TGTGCCAGCAGCTTGGGACTGTACCAAGAGACCCAGTACTTC
CDR3aa: CASSLGLYQETQYF
abundance: .
v_gene: TRBV7-2
j_gene: TRBJ2-5
d_gene: .

CDR3nt: TGTGCCAGCAGTTACTCCCGACTAGCGGGGGCCTACGAGCAGTACTTC
CDR3aa: CASSYSRLAGAYEQYF
abundance: once
v_gene: TRBV6-5
j_gene: TRBJ2-7
d_gene: TRBD2

CDR3nt: TGTGCCTGGAGTTTGGGGGCCCCCATCTACGAGCAGTACTTC
CDR3aa: CAWSLGAPIYEQYF
abundance: few
v_gene: TRBV30
j_gene: TRBJ2-7
d_gene: .

CDR3nt: TGTGCCAGTAGTATCGGCGAGGCTGGAAACACCATATATTTT
CDR3aa: CASSIGEAGNTIYF
abundance: once
v_gene: TRBV19
j_gene: TRBJ1-3
d_gene: .

CDR3nt: TGTGCCAGCAGAGAACCGGGACAGGGCAACTATGGCTACACCTTC
CDR3aa: CASREPGQGNYGYTF
abundance: .
v_gene: TRBV6-1
j_gene: TRBJ1-2
d_gene: TRBD1

CDR3nt: TGTGCCAGCAGTTACTCCGGGACTCAGGGGGGAGAGACCCAGTACTTC
CDR3aa: CASSYSGTQGGETQYF
abundance: .
v_gene: TRBV6-5
j_gene: TRBJ2-5
d_gene: .

CDR3nt: TGTGCCAGCAGCGTAGAGGACAGGGGTTTGAATGAGCAGTTCTTC
CDR3aa: CASSVEDRGLNEQFF
abundance: .
v_gene: TRBV9
j_gene: TRBJ2-1
d_gene: TRBD1

CDR3nt: TGTGCCAGCAGCCGGGGACAGGGTCAAGAGACCCAGTACTTC
CDR3aa: CASSRGQGQETQYF
abundance: .
v_gene: TRBV5-5
j_gene: TRBJ2-5
d_gene: TRBD1

CDR3nt: TGTGCCAGTAGTATCCTCACCTCAGGGGCGCAAAAAGCTTTCTTT
CDR3aa: CASSILTSGAQKAFF
abundance: few
v_gene: TRBV19
j_gene: TRBJ1-1
d_gene: .

CDR3nt: TGTGCCAGCAGTCTACTAGCGGGGATCTACGAGCAGTACTTC
CDR3aa: CASSLLAGIYEQYF
abundance: few
v_gene: TRBV28
j_gene: TRBJ2-7
d_gene: TRBD2

CDR3nt: TGTGCCAGCAGCGTCGGGGGATCGATCGAGCAGTACTTC
CDR3aa: CASSVGGSIEQYF
abundance: .
v_gene: TRBV5-6
j_gene: TRBJ2-7
d_gene: .

CDR3nt: TGTGCCAGCAGCCTAGGACAGATGAACACCGGGGAGCTGTTTTTT
CDR3aa: CASSLGQMNTGELFF
abundance: .
v_gene: TRBV5-8
j_gene: TRBJ2-2
d_gene: .

CDR3nt: TGTGCTAGTGGTTTTTTGGCTTACGAGCAGTACTTC
CDR3aa: CASGFLAYEQYF
abundance: .
v_gene: TRBV12-5
j_gene: TRBJ2-7
d_gene: .

CDR3nt: TGCGCCAGCAGCCGCTCTCGGACAGGGGCCAACACCGGGGAGCTGTTTTTT
CDR3aa: CASSRSRTGANTGELFF
abundance: .
v_gene: TRBV4-1
j_gene: TRBJ2-2
d_gene: TRBD1

CDR3nt: TGTGCCAGCAGCCCGCTAAGTTCGAACACCGGGGAGCTGTTTTTT
CDR3aa: CASSPLSSNTGELFF
abundance: .
v_gene: TRBV7-9
j_gene: TRBJ2-2
d_gene: .

CDR3nt: TGTGCCAGCAGCCCCAGACTAGCGACTAGCACAGATACGCAGTATTTT
CDR3aa: CASSPRLATSTDTQYF
abundance: .
v_gene: TRBV11-2
j_gene: TRBJ2-3
d_gene: TRBD2

CDR3nt: TGTGCCAGCAGTCCCACAGGGGGAGAAGCTTTCTTT
CDR3aa: CASSPTGGEAFF
abundance: .
v_gene: TRBV6-5
j_gene: TRBJ1-1
d_gene: TRBD1

CDR3nt: TGTGCCAGCAGCTCCTTCGGACTAGCGGGAGATGGAAATGAGCAGTTCTTC
CDR3aa: CASSSFGLAGDGNEQFF
abundance: .
v_gene: TRBV5-6
j_gene: TRBJ2-1
d_gene: TRBD2

CDR3nt: TGTGCCATCAGTGACGACAGCCAAGAGACCCAGTACTTC
CDR3aa: CAISDDSQETQYF
abundance: .
v_gene: TRBV10-3
j_gene: TRBJ2-5
d_gene: .

CDR3nt: TGTGCCAGCAGTCCCAGCGGAGGAGGTAATGAGCAGTTCTTC
CDR3aa: CASSPSGGGNEQFF
abundance: .
v_gene: TRBV7-9
j_gene: TRBJ2-1
d_gene: .

CDR3nt: TGTGCCTGGAGCCAGGACAATGAGCAGTTCTTC
CDR3aa: CAWSQDNEQFF
abundance: .
v_gene: TRBV30
j_gene: TRBJ2-1
d_gene: .

CDR3nt: TGTGCCAGCAGCGTAGCTAGCGGTTATAGGGCTGGGGAGCTGTTTTTT
CDR3aa: CASSVASGYRAGELFF
abundance: .
v_gene: TRBV9
j_gene: TRBJ2-2
d_gene: TRBD2

CDR3nt: TGTGCCAGCAGCACCCTGGCGGGACTGGGAACCGGGGAGCTGTTTTTT
CDR3aa: CASSTLAGLGTGELFF
abundance: .
v_gene: TRBV7-8
j_gene: TRBJ2-2
d_gene: .

CDR3nt: TGCAGCGTTGACCCTACGGGACTTACCTACGAGCAGTACTTC
CDR3aa: CSVDPTGLTYEQYF
abundance: .
v_gene: TRBV29-1
j_gene: TRBJ2-7
d_gene: .

CDR3nt: TGTGCCAGCACCCTACGTGGGGACAGGAACACTGAAGCTTTCTTT
CDR3aa: CASTLRGDRNTEAFF
abundance: .
v_gene: TRBV6-6
j_gene: TRBJ1-1
d_gene: TRBD1